A selection of T cell receptor beta chains follows, all from one sample in a study of T cell repertoires in cytomegalovirus infection. TCRdb reanalysed the reads using MiXCR and keeps one entry per CDR3 protein. The sample carries 400,000 to 550,000 distinct CDR3 sequences, about 11% recorded once. Sequenced: PBMCs. Every receptor here comes from a human donor in good health (CMV status not recorded). Some clones in this sample may be carry-over from other donors' samples. CDR3s include the opening cysteine and the closing phenylalanine or tryptophan. The D gene is left open where the match is weak. Clone size is not always given. Where it is, it says once, few, many or a class for expanded clones.

13	.	.	TRBV7-2	TRBJ2-2	TGTGCCAGCACCCCGGGGCCAACGAGGGAGCTGTTTTTT	CASTPGPTRELFF
13	.	few	TRBV7-9	TRBJ1-1	TGTGCCAGCAGCTTGGAGGGAGGGCCTGAAGCTTTCTTT	CASSLEGGPEAFF
11	TRBD1	many	TRBV20-1	TRBJ1-1	TGCAGTGGGACAGGGGGAAATGAAGCTTTCTTT	CSGTGGNEAFF
13	.	many	TRBV20-1	TRBJ1-1	TGCAGTGCTAGAGGCCCTCCTCGGACTGAAGCTTTCTTT	CSARGPPRTEAFF
17	.	many	TRBV7-2	TRBJ2-5	TGTGCCAGCAGCTTAATCCCTCTACGGGATGGGGGGGAGACCCAGTACTTC	CASSLIPLRDGGETQYF
11	TRBD2	many	TRBV20-1	TRBJ2-1	TGCAGAGGGACTAGCATCAATGAGCAGTTCTTC	CRGTSINEQFF
19	TRBD2	many	TRBV7-8	TRBJ2-1	TGTGCCAGCAGCTCGAAACCGGGACTAGCGGGAGTCCCGAACAATGAGCAGTTCTTC	CASSSKPGLAGVPNNEQFF
16	TRBD1	few	TRBV28	TRBJ2-7	TGTGCCAGCAGACCAGGGACAGGGGGCAACTCCTACGAGCAGTACTTC	CASRPGTGGNSYEQYF
13	.	.	TRBV28	TRBJ2-7	TGTGCCACCCTCAGCGGAAACTCCTACGAGCAGTACTTC	CATLSGNSYEQYF
12	.	.	TRBV7-9	TRBJ1-1	TGTGCCAGCGGCTTACTAAACACTGAAGCTTTCTTT	CASGLLNTEAFF
15	TRBD1	few	TRBV28	TRBJ1-1	TGTGCCAGCAGTTTGGATCAGGGGGATTACACTGAAGCTTTCTTT	CASSLDQGDYTEAFF
16	TRBD2	many	TRBV28	TRBJ2-3	TGTGCCAGCAGGGGACTAGCGGGGGGCACCACAGATACGCAGTATTTT	CASRGLAGGTTDTQYF
15	TRBD2	many	TRBV10-3	TRBJ2-7	TGTGCCATCAATAGCGGGACTAGCGGAACCTACGAGCAGTACTTC	CAINSGTSGTYEQYF
15	.	many	TRBV7-9	TRBJ2-5	TGTGCCAGCAGCTTAGGGTCGGTGAGAGAAGAGACCCAGTACTTC	CASSLGSVREETQYF
14	.	.	TRBV5-1	TRBJ2-5	TGCGCCAGCGGGTTTCCCAGGGACCAAGAGACCCAGTACTTC	CASGFPRDQETQYF
16	.	many	TRBV5-1	TRBJ2-3	TGCGCCAGCAGCTTAGAGCAGACCCTCGGCACAGATACGCAGTATTTT	CASSLEQTLGTDTQYF
15	TRBD2	many	TRBV27	TRBJ2-1	TGTGCCAGCAGTCCTAGCGGGGGGCCTCACAATGAGCAGTTCTTC	CASSPSGGPHNEQFF
15	TRBD1	many	TRBV11-2	TRBJ1-6	TGTGCCAGCAGCCGCCCGGGACAGGGGAATTCACCCCTCCACTTT	CASSRPGQGNSPLHF
10	.	.	TRBV2	TRBJ2-2	TGTGCCTGCCAGGGCGGGGAGCTGTTTTTT	CACQGGELFF
14	.	many	TRBV18	TRBJ2-1	TGTGCCAGCTCACGCAGCGAAATCTACAATGAGCAGTTCTTC	CASSRSEIYNEQFF
16	.	many	TRBV7-2	TRBJ1-3	TGTGCCAGCAGCTTTAGTGTAGGGAGCTCCGGAAACACCATATATTTT	CASSFSVGSSGNTIYF
13	.	.	TRBV7-9	TRBJ2-2	TGTGCCAGCAGCCTACAGAGCACCGGGGAGCTGTTTTTT	CASSLQSTGELFF
15	.	.	TRBV5-1	TRBJ2-5	TGCGCCAGCAGTTACGACGGGAAGGGGCAAGAGACCCAGTACTTC	CASSYDGKGQETQYF
18	TRBD2	.	TRBV19	TRBJ2-3	TGTGCCAGTAGTATATCGTTCCTAGCGGGAGCTAGCACAGATACGCAGTATTTT	CASSISFLAGASTDTQYF
15	TRBD1	many	TRBV7-2	TRBJ2-2	TGTGCCAGCAGCTTGCAGACAGGGTTAACCGGGGAGCTGTTTTTT	CASSLQTGLTGELFF
13	.	.	TRBV15	TRBJ2-7	TGTGCCACCGGCCGGGGGGCGGCCTACGAGCAGTACTTC	CATGRGAAYEQYF
16	.	.	TRBV5-4	TRBJ2-5	TGTGCCAGCAGCTCAGCCTACGGGACCCAAGGAGAGACCCAGTACTTC	CASSSAYGTQGETQYF
11	.	few	TRBV28	TRBJ1-2	TGTGCCAGCAGTAACAGGGTCCTCAGCACCTTC	CASSNRVLSTF
14	.	many	TRBV4-2	TRBJ1-5	TGTGCCAGCAGCCAAGACGGGGGGCGTCAGCCCCAGCATTTT	CASSQDGGRQPQHF
14	.	many	TRBV7-8	TRBJ2-7	TGTGCCAGCAGCTTCCGGGACCGAGCCTACGAGCAGTACTTC	CASSFRDRAYEQYF
15	.	few	TRBV5-6	TRBJ2-1	TGTGCCACCAGGGGAACGGGCGGGGGCTACAATGAGCAGTTCTTC	CATRGTGGGYNEQFF
12	.	many	TRBV12-3/TRBV12-4	TRBJ1-2	TGTGCCAGCAGCCCCGGCAGGGACGGCTACACCTTC	CASSPGRDGYTF
17	.	.	TRBV7-9	TRBJ2-7	TGTGCCAGCACCCAAATCCCCCTCCGGGACGGAACCTACGAGCAGTACTTC	CASTQIPLRDGTYEQYF
17	TRBD2	.	TRBV4-2	TRBJ2-1	TGTGCCAGCAGCCAAGGAGACGGGACTAGCGGTTACAATGAGCAGTTCTTC	CASSQGDGTSGYNEQFF
12	.	once	TRBV12-3/TRBV12-4	TRBJ1-5	TGTGCCAGCAGCCCCGTGAGTCAGCCCCAGCATTTT	CASSPVSQPQHF
17	.	many	TRBV6-1	TRBJ1-2	TGTGCCAGCAGTGGGCCCAACACAGGCCAAGATACCCATGGCTACACCTTC	CASSGPNTGQDTHGYTF
13	.	few	TRBV29-1	TRBJ1-2	TGCAGCGTCTCCGGGGGAGGCCGGGATGGCTACACCTTC	CSVSGGGRDGYTF
17	TRBD2	many	TRBV7-2	TRBJ2-1	TGTGCCAGCTCCCTTAGGTGGAGTAGCGGGAGAGCGGGTGAGCAGTTCTTC	CASSLRWSSGRAGEQFF
14	.	.	TRBV7-8	TRBJ1-1	TGTGCCAGCAGCTTAGGACAATTTTTGTCTGAAGCTTTCTTT	CASSLGQFLSEAFF
17	TRBD2	many	TRBV7-3	TRBJ2-1	TGTGCCAGCAGCTCCACTAGCGGGAGGGTCCCCCCGGGAGAGCAGTTCTTC	CASSSTSGRVPPGEQFF
14	.	many	TRBV4-1	TRBJ2-7	TGCGCCAGCAGCCACGGGACCCTACGAACCGAGCAGTACTTC	CASSHGTLRTEQYF
14	TRBD1	.	TRBV10-3	TRBJ2-2	TGTGCCATCACTCCCGGGACAGGAAACGGGGAGCTGTTTTTT	CAITPGTGNGELFF
17	.	.	TRBV24-1	TRBJ2-2	TGTGCCACCAGTGATCCCGTTGCGGGTCTTAGCACCGGGGAGCTGTTTTTT	CATSDPVAGLSTGELFF
13	TRBD1	many	TRBV28	TRBJ2-7	TGTGCCAGCAGCGAGGGACAGGCCTACGAGCAGTACTTC	CASSEGQAYEQYF
14	TRBD1	many	TRBV10-3	TRBJ2-3	TGTGCCATCAATCCGGGACAGGACACAGATACGCAGTATTTT	CAINPGQDTDTQYF
15	.	many	TRBV7-4	TRBJ2-1	TGTGCCAGCAGCTCCCTAAGCGGGCTGTTTAATGAGCAGTTCTTC	CASSSLSGLFNEQFF
13	TRBD2	many	TRBV20-1	TRBJ2-7	TGCAGTGCTAGGGTAGCGGGTACCTACGAGCAGTACTTC	CSARVAGTYEQYF
16	TRBD2	many	TRBV6-8	TRBJ2-5	TGTGCCAGCAGTTACTCCCGGACTAGCTTTGAAGAGACCCAGTACTTC	CASSYSRTSFEETQYF
18	TRBD2	few	TRBV29-1	TRBJ2-1	TGCAGCCCGGAGGGGAAACTAGCGGAAGTTCTCCCGGGATATGAGCAGTTCTTC	CSPEGKLAEVLPGYEQFF
12	.	many	TRBV12-3/TRBV12-4	TRBJ1-2	TGTGCCAGCAGCCAACAGGGCCGGGGCTACACCTTC	CASSQQGRGYTF
14	TRBD2	.	TRBV28	TRBJ2-1	TGTGCCAGCAGTTTATTACTAGCGGCAAATGAGCAGTTCTTC	CASSLLLAANEQFF
14	TRBD1	.	TRBV27	TRBJ2-7	TGTGCCAGCAGTATCAGGGGGTTTAACTACGAGCAGTACTTC	CASSIRGFNYEQYF
17	.	many	TRBV19	TRBJ1-1	TGTGCCAGTAGTCCAAGGCCACAGAGCTCGTCTAACACTGAAGCTTTCTTT	CASSPRPQSSSNTEAFF
15	TRBD1	many	TRBV11-2	TRBJ1-2	TGTGCCAGCAGCTTAGATGGACAGGGGATCTATGGCTACACCTTC	CASSLDGQGIYGYTF
13	.	few	TRBV28	TRBJ1-2	TGTGCCAGCAGTTTCTCAGAGGTTGGGGGCTACACCTTC	CASSFSEVGGYTF
13	.	many	TRBV6-1	TRBJ2-6	TGTGCCAGTACAGCGTCTGGGGCCAACGTCCTGACTTTC	CASTASGANVLTF
15	.	many	TRBV20-1	TRBJ1-5	TGCAGTGCTGTCCCGGTGACAGAGGGCAATCAGCCCCAGCATTTT	CSAVPVTEGNQPQHF
11	.	many	TRBV12-3/TRBV12-4	TRBJ2-1	TGTGCCAGCACCCCAGGACTAGAGCAGTTCTTC	CASTPGLEQFF
15	.	.	TRBV28	TRBJ1-5	TGTGCCAGCAGCCAAAGGGGCCGTAGCAATCAGCCCCAGCATTTT	CASSQRGRSNQPQHF